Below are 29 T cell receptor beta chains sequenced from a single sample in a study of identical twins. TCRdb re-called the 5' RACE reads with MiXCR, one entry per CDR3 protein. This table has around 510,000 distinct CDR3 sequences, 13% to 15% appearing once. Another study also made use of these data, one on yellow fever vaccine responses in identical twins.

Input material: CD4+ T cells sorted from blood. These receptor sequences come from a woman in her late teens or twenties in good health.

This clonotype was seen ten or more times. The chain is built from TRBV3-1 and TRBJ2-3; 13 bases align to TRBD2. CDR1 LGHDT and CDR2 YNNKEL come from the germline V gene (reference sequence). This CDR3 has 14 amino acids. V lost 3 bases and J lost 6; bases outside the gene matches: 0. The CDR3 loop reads CASSQGLAGDTQYF. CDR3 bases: TGTGCCAGCAGCCAGGGACTAGCGGGGGATACGCAGTATTTT.

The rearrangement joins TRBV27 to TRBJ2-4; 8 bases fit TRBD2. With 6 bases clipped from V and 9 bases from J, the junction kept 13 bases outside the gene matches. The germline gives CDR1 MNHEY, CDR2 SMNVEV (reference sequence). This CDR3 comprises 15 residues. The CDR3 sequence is CASSLVAGRAVIQYF. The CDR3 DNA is TGTGCCAGCAGCTTGGTAGCCGGGAGGGCCGTCATTCAGTACTTC.

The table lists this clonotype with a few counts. The CDR3 here is CASSLTGRGADTQYF. The CDR3 DNA sequence: TGTGCCAGCAGCTTGACGGGGCGAGGCGCAGATACGCAGTATTTT. V gene TRBV5-8 combines with J gene TRBJ2-3, with D perhaps matching TRBD1 or TRBD2 (5 bases each). CDR1 is SGHTS, CDR2 YDEGEE, per germline. This CDR3 spans 15 amino acids. V lost 1 base and J lost 4, with 13 bases in between. The full variable domain, its missing parts supplied by reference TRBV5-8 and TRBJ2-3, is EAGVTQSPTHLIKTRGQQATLRCSPISGHTSVYWYQQALGLGLQFLLWYDEGEERNRGNFPPRFSGRQFPNYSSELNVNALELEDSALYLCASSLTGRGADTQYFGPGTRLTVL.

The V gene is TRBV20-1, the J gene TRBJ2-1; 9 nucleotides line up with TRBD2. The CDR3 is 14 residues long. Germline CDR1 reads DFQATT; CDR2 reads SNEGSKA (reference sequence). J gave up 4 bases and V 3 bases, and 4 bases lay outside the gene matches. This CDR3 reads CSARAGGRYNEQFF. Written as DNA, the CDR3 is TGCAGTGCTAGGGCGGGAGGGCGATACAATGAGCAGTTCTTC.

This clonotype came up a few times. Here the CDR3 reads CSVEGGAGPGWNEQFF. The CDR3 DNA reads as TGCAGCGTTGAGGGGGGGGCGGGCCCCGGGTGGAATGAGCAGTTCTTC. The chain recombines TRBV29-1 with TRBJ2-1, with D perhaps TRBD2 (7 bases). V was shortened by 3 bases and J by 7 bases, with 22 bases between the two germline ends. Germline loops: CDR1 SQVTM, CDR2 ANQGSEA. The CDR3 extends over 16 amino acids.

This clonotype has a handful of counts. The CDR3 protein is CASSGGLAGISNEQFF. The CDR3 DNA reads TGCGCCAGCAGCGGGGGACTAGCAGGTATTAGCAATGAGCAGTTCTTC. The rearrangement links TRBV5-1 to TRBJ2-1, with 9 bases aligning to TRBD2. The junction had 11 bases not matched to a gene; V was cut back by 4 bases and J by 6 bases. Germline V gives CDR1 SGHRS, CDR2 YFSETQ. The CDR3 sequence is 16 residues long. Full variable domain (missing parts from reference TRBV5-1 and TRBJ2-1): KAGVTQTPRYLIKTRGQQVTLSCSPISGHRSVSWYQQTPGQGLQFLFEYFSETQRNKGNFPGRFSGRQFSNSRSEMNVSTLELGDSALYLCASSGGLAGISNEQFFGPGTRLTVL.

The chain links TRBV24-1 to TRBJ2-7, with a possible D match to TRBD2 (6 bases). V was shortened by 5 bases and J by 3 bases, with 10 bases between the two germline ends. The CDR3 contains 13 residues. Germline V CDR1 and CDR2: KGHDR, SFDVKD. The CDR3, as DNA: TGTGCCACCAGTGTTGCGGGACGCTACGAGCAGTACTTC. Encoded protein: CATSVAGRYEQYF.

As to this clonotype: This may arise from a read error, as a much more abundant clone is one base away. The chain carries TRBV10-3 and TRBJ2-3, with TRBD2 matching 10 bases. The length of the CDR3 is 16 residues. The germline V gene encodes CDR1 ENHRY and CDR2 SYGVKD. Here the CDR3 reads CAFSEGLAGVTDTQYF. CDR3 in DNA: TGTGCCTTCAGTGAAGGCCTAGCGGGAGTCACAGATACGCAGTATTTT.

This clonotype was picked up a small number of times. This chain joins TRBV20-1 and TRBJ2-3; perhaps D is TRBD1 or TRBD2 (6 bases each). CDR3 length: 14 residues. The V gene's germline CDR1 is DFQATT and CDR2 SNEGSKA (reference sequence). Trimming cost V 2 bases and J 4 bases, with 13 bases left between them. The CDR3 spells CSARYLGGADTQYF. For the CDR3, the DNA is TGCAGTGCTAGATACCTGGGGGGCGCAGATACGCAGTATTTT.

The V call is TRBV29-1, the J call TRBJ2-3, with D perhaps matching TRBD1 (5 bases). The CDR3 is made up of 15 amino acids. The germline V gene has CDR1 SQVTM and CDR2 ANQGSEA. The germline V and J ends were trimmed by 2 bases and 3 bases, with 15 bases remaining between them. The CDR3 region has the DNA TGCAGCGTTGAACGCCAGGGAATGCGGACAGATACGCAGTATTTT. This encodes CSVERQGMRTDTQYF.

The CDR3 here is CASSWTGTGSYEQYF. The CDR3, as DNA: TGTGCCAGCAGTTGGACCGGGACAGGGTCCTACGAGCAGTACTTC. The rearrangement links TRBV27 to TRBJ2-7, with 9 bases fitting TRBD1. The ends lost 4 bases at V and 1 base at J; junction bases unmatched: 5. The CDR3 extends over 15 amino acids. CDR1 MNHEY and CDR2 SMNVEV come from the germline V gene (reference sequence).

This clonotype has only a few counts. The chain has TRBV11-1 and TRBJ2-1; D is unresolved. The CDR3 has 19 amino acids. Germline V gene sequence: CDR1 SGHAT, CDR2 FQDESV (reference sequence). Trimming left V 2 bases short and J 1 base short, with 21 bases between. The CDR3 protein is CASSLSSIQFGKSYNEQFF. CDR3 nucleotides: TGTGCCAGCAGCTTAAGCTCGATTCAGTTCGGTAAATCCTACAATGAGCAGTTCTTC.

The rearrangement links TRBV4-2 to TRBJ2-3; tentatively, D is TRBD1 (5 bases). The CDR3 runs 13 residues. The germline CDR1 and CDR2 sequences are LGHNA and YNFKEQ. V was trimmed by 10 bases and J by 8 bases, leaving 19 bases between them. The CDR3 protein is CAMSPGIVGTQYF. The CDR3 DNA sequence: TGTGCCATGAGCCCAGGGATCGTCGGTACGCAGTATTTT.

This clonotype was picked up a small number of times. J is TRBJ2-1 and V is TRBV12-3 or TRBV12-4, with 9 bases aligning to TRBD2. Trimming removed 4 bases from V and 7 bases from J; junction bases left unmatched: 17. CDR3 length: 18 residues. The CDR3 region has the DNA TGTGCCAGCAGTTGGGGAGGCCCAGTAGCGGGAGTGGAGAATGAGCAGTTCTTC. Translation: CASSWGGPVAGVENEQFF.

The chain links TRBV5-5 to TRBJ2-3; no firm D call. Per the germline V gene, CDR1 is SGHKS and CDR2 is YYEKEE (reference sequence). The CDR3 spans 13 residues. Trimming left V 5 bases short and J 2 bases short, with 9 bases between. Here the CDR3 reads CASSIGPTDTQYF. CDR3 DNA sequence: TGTGCCAGCAGTATTGGACCCACAGATACGCAGTATTTT.

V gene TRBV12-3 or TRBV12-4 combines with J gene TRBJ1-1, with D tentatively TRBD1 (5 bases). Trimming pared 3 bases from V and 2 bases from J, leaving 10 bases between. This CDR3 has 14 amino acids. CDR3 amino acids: CASSFSGTNTEAFF. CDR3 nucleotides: TGTGCCAGCAGTTTTTCAGGGACTAACACTGAAGCTTTCTTT.

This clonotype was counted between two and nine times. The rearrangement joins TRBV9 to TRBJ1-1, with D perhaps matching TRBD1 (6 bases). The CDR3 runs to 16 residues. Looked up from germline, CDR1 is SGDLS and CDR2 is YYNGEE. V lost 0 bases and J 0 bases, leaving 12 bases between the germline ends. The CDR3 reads CASSVGQGSMNTEAFF. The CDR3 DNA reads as TGTGCCAGCAGCGTAGGTCAGGGGAGCATGAACACTGAAGCTTTCTTT. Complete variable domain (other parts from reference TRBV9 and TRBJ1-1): DSGVTQTPKHLITATGQRVTLRCSPRSGDLSVYWYQQSLDQGLQFLIQYYNGEERAKGNILERFSAQQFPDLHSELNLSSLELGDSALYFCASSVGQGSMNTEAFFGQGTRLTVV.

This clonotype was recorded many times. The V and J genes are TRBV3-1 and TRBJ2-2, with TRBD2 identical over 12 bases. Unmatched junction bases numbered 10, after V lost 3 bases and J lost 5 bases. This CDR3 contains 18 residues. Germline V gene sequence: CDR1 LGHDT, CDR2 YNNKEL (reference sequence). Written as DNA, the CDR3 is TGTGCCAGCAGCCACCTGAGACTAGCGGGGGCCGGGACCGGGGAGCTGTTTTTT. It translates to CASSHLRLAGAGTGELFF. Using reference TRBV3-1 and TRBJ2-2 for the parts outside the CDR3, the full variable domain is DTAVSQTPKYLVTQMGNDKSIKCEQNLGHDTMYWYKQDSKKFLKIMFSYNNKELIINETVPNRFSPKSPDKAHLNLHINSLELGDSAVYFCASSHLRLAGAGTGELFFGEGSRLTVL.

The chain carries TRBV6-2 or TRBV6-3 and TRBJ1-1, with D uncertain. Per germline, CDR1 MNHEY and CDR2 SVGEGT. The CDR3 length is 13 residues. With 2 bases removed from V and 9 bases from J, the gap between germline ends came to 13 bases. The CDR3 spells CASSYASVTQAFF. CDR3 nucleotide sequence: TGTGCCAGCAGTTACGCCAGCGTTACTCAAGCTTTCTTT.

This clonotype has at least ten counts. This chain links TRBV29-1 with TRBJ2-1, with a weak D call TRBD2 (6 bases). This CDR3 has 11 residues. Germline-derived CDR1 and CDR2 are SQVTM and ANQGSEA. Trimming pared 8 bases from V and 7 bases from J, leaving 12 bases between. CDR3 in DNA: TGCAGCCTGACAGCGGGTAATGAGCAGTTCTTC. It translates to CSLTAGNEQFF.

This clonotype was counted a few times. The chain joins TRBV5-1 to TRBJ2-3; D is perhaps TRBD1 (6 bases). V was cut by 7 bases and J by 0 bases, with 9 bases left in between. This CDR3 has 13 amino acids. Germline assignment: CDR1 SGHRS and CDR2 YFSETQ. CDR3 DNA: TGCGCCAGCCACAGGGAGAGCACAGATACGCAGTATTTT. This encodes CASHRESTDTQYF. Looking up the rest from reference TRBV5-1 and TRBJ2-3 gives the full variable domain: KAGVTQTPRYLIKTRGQQVTLSCSPISGHRSVSWYQQTPGQGLQFLFEYFSETQRNKGNFPGRFSGRQFSNSRSEMNVSTLELGDSALYLCASHRESTDTQYFGPGTRLTVL.

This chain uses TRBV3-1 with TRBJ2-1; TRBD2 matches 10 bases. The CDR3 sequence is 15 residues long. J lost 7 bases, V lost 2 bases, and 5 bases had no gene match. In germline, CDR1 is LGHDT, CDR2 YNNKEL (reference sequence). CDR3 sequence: CASSQQAGGTNEQFF. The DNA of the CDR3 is TGTGCCAGCAGCCAACAAGCGGGAGGGACTAATGAGCAGTTCTTC.

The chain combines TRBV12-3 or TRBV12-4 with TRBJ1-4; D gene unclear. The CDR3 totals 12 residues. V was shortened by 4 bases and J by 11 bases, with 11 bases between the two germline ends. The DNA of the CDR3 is TGTGCCAGCAGTTGGCGGGGAAACAAACTGTTTTTT. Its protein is CASSWRGNKLFF.

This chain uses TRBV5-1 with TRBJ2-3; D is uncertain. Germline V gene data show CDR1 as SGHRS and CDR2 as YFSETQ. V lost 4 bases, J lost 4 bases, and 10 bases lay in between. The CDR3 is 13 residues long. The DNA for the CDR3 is TGCGCCAGCAGCACCCCCCCAGCAGATACGCAGTATTTT. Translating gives CASSTPPADTQYF.

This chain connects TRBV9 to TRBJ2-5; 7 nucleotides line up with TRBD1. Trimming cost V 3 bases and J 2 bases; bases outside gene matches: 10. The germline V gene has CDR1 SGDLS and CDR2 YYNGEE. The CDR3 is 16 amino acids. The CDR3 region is CASSALGGLVQETQYF. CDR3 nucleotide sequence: TGTGCCAGCAGCGCACTAGGGGGCCTTGTTCAAGAGACCCAGTACTTC.

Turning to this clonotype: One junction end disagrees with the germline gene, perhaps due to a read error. CDR3 in DNA: TGTGCCTGCAGCCAGGCCGGGGGGGGACGAGGCACTGAAGCTTTCTTT. Translation: CACSQAGGGRGTEAFF. The rearrangement uses TRBV3-1 and TRBJ1-1, with D maybe TRBD1 (5 bases). CDR1 and CDR2 from the germline V gene are LGHDT and YNNKEL (reference sequence). This CDR3 contains 16 residues.

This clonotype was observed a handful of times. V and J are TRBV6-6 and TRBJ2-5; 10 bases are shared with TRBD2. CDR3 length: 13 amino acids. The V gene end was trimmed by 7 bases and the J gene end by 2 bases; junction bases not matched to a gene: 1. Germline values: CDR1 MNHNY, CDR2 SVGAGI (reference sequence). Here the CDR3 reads CASKAGGQETQYF. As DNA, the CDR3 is TGTGCCAGCAAAGCGGGGGGGCAAGAGACCCAGTACTTC.

CDR3 amino acids: CASRNRGENTGELFF. CDR3 DNA: TGTGCCAGCCGGAACCGGGGGGAAAACACCGGGGAGCTGTTTTTT. The chain employs TRBV7-9 and TRBJ2-2; 7 bases map to TRBD2. The V gene end was trimmed by 8 bases and the J gene end by 2 bases; junction bases not matched to a gene: 8. The CDR3 contains 15 residues. The germline V gene has CDR1 SEHNR and CDR2 FQNEAQ (reference sequence).

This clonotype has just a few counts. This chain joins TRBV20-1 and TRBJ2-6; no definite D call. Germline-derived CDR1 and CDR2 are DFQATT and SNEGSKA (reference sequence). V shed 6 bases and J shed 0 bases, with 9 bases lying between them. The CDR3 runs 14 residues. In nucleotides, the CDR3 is TGCAGTGCCACCGAGAGCTCTGGGGCCAACGTCCTGACTTTC. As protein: CSATESSGANVLTF.